The 14 T cell receptor beta chains reported below all come from one sample, sequenced in a study of PD-1 blockade in classical Hodgkin lymphoma. Sequencing used immunoSEQ multiplex PCR; TCRdb keeps in-frame clones, though not all of them. The data hold about 12,000 clones, with over 75% observed a single time. No patient escaped relapse after autologous stem cell transplantation, and brentuximab vedotin exposure varied. The sample was peripheral blood mononuclear cells (PBMCs), taken at baseline. All receptors derive from a human donor with classical Hodgkin lymphoma.

The chain links TRBV10-3 to TRBJ2-1; 11 bases agree with TRBD2. The V and J ends lost 10 bases and 6 bases, in that order; junction bases with no gene match: 11. Germline V gene sequence: CDR1 ENHRY, CDR2 SYGVKD. The CDR3 is 15 amino acids. The CDR3 nucleotides are TGTGCCAGCGCGCTAGCGGGGGGTAGGGGCAATGAGCAGTTCTTC. Amino acids: CASALAGGRGNEQFF.

The V call is TRBV10-3, the J call TRBJ2-7; D assignment may be TRBD1 or TRBD2 (5 bases each). The CDR3 extends over 15 amino acids. Between the trimmed V and J ends, which lost 4 bases and 3 bases, there was a span of 16 bases. Germline CDR1 is ENHRY and CDR2 is SYGVKD. As DNA, the CDR3 is TGTGCCATCAGTGGAGGGGCGGGCGAGCTCTACGAGCAGTACTTC. As protein: CAISGGAGELYEQYF.

The chain is built from TRBV20-1 and TRBJ2-3; no clear D. This CDR3 has 11 residues. Trimming stripped 3 bases from V and 8 bases from J, with 9 bases between. Germline CDR1 is DFQATT and CDR2 is SNEGSKA (reference sequence). The CDR3 is CSASPPGTQYF. The CDR3 DNA reads TGCAGTGCTAGCCCCCCGGGTACGCAGTATTTT.

The chain carries TRBV6-5 and TRBJ1-5; a possible D gene is TRBD1 (6 bases). The CDR3 consists of 14 residues. V dropped 8 bases and J dropped 3 bases, with 14 bases sitting between them. Germline assignment: CDR1 MNHEY and CDR2 SVGAGI. The CDR3 region is CASRFAGANQPQHF. CDR3 DNA sequence: TGTGCCAGCCGTTTCGCAGGGGCCAATCAGCCCCAGCATTTT.

This clone counts as large. The gene calls are TRBV6-5 and TRBJ2-7; 11 nucleotides align to TRBD2. This CDR3 has 14 amino acids. Per the germline V gene, CDR1 is MNHEY and CDR2 is SVGAGI. The J segment lost 3 bases and the V segment lost 4 bases, leaving 2 bases of the junction unmatched. CDR3 sequence: CASSSGTSGYEQYF. For the CDR3, the DNA is TGTGCCAGCAGTTCCGGGACTAGCGGCTACGAGCAGTACTTC.

This chain connects TRBV11-2 to TRBJ2-1; TRBD1 aligns across 7 bases. The CDR3 is 15 amino acids. J was trimmed by 4 bases and V by 4 bases; bases with no gene match: 7. Germline CDR1 and CDR2: SGHAT and FQNNGV. CDR3 sequence: CASSSDREIYNEQFF. The CDR3 nucleotides are TGTGCCAGCAGCTCCGACAGGGAAATTTACAATGAGCAGTTCTTC.

The chain recombines TRBV5-1 with TRBJ2-5; D gene unclear. V shed 0 bases and J shed 5 bases, with 17 bases lying between them. The CDR3 length is 16 residues. The germline V gene has CDR1 SGHRS and CDR2 YFSETQ. CDR3 DNA sequence: TGCGCCAGCAGCTTGGATGCAGAATCCGTTCGGGAGACCCAGTACTTC. Its protein product is CASSLDAESVRETQYF.

The chain is built from TRBV30 and TRBJ2-3; D might be TRBD2 (5 bases). Trimming removed 1 base at V and 5 bases at J, with 10 bases between. The V gene's germline CDR1 is GTSNPN and CDR2 SVGIG (reference sequence). This CDR3 has 13 residues. CDR3 sequence: CAWSETGRDTQYF. CDR3 DNA sequence: TGTGCCTGGAGTGAGACGGGAAGAGATACGCAGTATTTT.

V is TRBV7-8 and J is TRBJ1-6; perhaps TRBD1 as D (5 bases). V shed 0 bases and J shed 8 bases, with 5 bases lying between them. Germline CDR1 reads SGHVS; CDR2 reads FQNEAQ. This CDR3 is built from 13 residues. CDR3 in amino acids: CASSLAGDSPLHF. For the CDR3, the DNA is TGTGCCAGCAGCTTAGCGGGGGATTCACCCCTCCACTTT.

V is TRBV9 and J is TRBJ2-2; TRBD2 aligns across 11 bases. Germline CDR1 reads SGDLS; CDR2 reads YYNGEE. The V and J ends lost 4 bases and 7 bases, in that order; junction bases with no gene match: 3. The CDR3 is 14 amino acids. The CDR3 reads CASSMTSGNGELFF. CDR3 coding DNA: TGTGCCAGCAGCATGACTAGCGGGAACGGGGAGCTGTTTTTT.

The genes are TRBV18 and TRBJ2-1, with D perhaps matching TRBD1 or TRBD2 (6 bases each). V lost 1 base and J 0 bases, leaving 25 bases between the germline ends. The germline V gene has CDR1 KGHSH and CDR2 LQKENI. The CDR3 loop spans 21 amino acids. The chain's CDR3 is CASSPRSAIRGERRSYNEQFF. In DNA form, the CDR3 reads TGTGCCAGCTCACCACGGTCGGCAATAAGGGGGGAGCGCCGCTCCTACAATGAGCAGTTCTTC.

The chain carries TRBV25-1 and TRBJ2-3, with 10 bases identical to TRBD2. The CDR3 has 18 amino acids. V trimming: 0 bases; J trimming: 3 bases; junction bases outside the gene matches: 9. In germline, CDR1 is MGHDK, CDR2 SYGVNS. The CDR3 nucleotides read TGTGCCAGCAGTGAATATAGTACGAGCGGGAGGGCAACAGATACGCAGTATTTT. It translates to CASSEYSTSGRATDTQYF.

This chain connects TRBV11-1 to TRBJ2-3; D is unclear. The CDR3 is made up of 15 amino acids. Germline-derived CDR1 and CDR2 are SGHAT and FQDESV (reference sequence). V lost 6 bases and J lost 1, with 14 bases in between. The CDR3 nucleotides are TGTGCCAGCAGACCTAACCGCGCCGGCACAGATACGCAGTATTTT. This gives the protein CASRPNRAGTDTQYF. The full variable domain, completed using reference TRBV11-1 and TRBJ2-3, is EAEVAQSPRYKITEKSQAVAFWCDPISGHATLYWYRQILGQGPELLVQFQDESVVDDSQLPKDRFSAERLKGVDSTLKIQPAELGDSAMYLCASRPNRAGTDTQYFGPGTRLTVL.

The chain is built from TRBV4-2 and TRBJ2-2, with 7 bases aligning to TRBD2. This CDR3 region has 18 residues. V dropped 1 base and J dropped 4; count of bases not matched to a gene: 12. The germline gives CDR1 LGHNA, CDR2 YNFKEQ. CDR3 sequence reads: CASSQAHPALAVTGELFF. CDR3 nucleotide sequence: TGTGCCAGCAGCCAAGCCCACCCGGCTCTAGCGGTCACCGGGGAGCTGTTTTTT.